This T cell receptor (beta chain) was sequenced in a study of CD39 and CD103 CD8 tumor-infiltrating T cells (dated by TCRdb to about 2018). Context from the whole study: Repertoire comparisons were shown for an HPV-positive HNSCC, an HPV-negative HNSCC, an ovarian cancer and a melanoma patient. Repertoires of CD8 TIL subsets defined by CD103 and CD39 were compared with peripheral memory CD8 T cells by TCRbeta CDR3 deep sequencing.

Comments on this clone: Its antigen remains unidentified. No clone much larger than this one lies a single base away; base qualities are absent.

Patients were not receiving therapy at sample collection, though earlier treatments ranged from chemotherapy, radiotherapy, surgery and immunotherapy to none. Thawed cells were enriched for T lymphocytes with a negative-selection kit, adding EpCAM beads for tumor-infiltrating lymphocytes. CD8 TIL subsets were FACS-sorted as CD3+CD4-CD8+CD45RA- cells split by CD39 and CD103 expression into DN, SP and DP. After mincing, tumor specimens underwent a 1 h digestion with hyaluronidase, collagenase and DNase, and were then filtered, enriched by Ficoll and cryopreserved. Populations were sorted on a FACSAria II to over 97% purity, and the cell pellets were frozen for TCR sequencing without being cultured. Ends trimmed: V by 7 bases, J by 7 bases; bases unmatched to a gene: 8. From its cysteine to its phenylalanine, the CDR3 spans 12 amino acids. The DNA shown is the 36-base CDR3, in frame from base 1. CDR1 and CDR2, per the germline V gene, are SQVTM and ANQGSEA.

From around 10,000 to 100,000 sorted cells per subset, genomic DNA was extracted using the DNeasy Blood and Tissue Kit. The TCRbeta V-J or V-D-J regions were sequenced and mapped through the immunoSEQ service, and coverage above 10x per sample was achieved. Turning to the authors' computational methods: Analysis was limited to productive rearrangements exported from the immunoSEQ Analyzer platform, and clonality was evaluated on the 500 most abundant clones. The Morisita-Horn similarity index and the Jaccard index were used to quantify repertoire overlap between populations. In six cancer patients, Morisita-Horn similarity was measured between the TCR repertoires of CD8 T-cell subsets. TCRdb took over this immuneACCESS table, retaining in-frame rearrangements with V and J assigned. Such tables are incomplete; in checked studies, under half of the missing clones stem from an unresolved V gene, and the remainder is unexplained. V and J calls and clone size are as listed in that table; D and trimming were resolved from the DNA. The sample yields about 460 clones; roughly 70% were counted once. The ten top clones hold roughly two fifths of the sample.

Findings and caveats that apply to the study as a whole: DP TIL clonotypes were rarely detected in blood or uninvolved lymph node, whereas DN TIL clonotypes were found to largely overlap with peripheral memory CD8 repertoires. DP CD8 TILs appeared to be more oligoclonal than DN and SP CD8 TILs and blood memory CD8 T cells, with about 50-90% covered by the top 30 clonotypes.

The chain couples TRBV29-1 to TRBJ1-1; 8 bases in the junction line up with TRBD1. The clonotype was recovered from a human donor with head and neck squamous cell carcinoma. Sequencing used CD39+ CD103+ CD8+ T cells sorted from the tumor. The cell subset or site label on this specimen signifies: CD103+CD39+ double-positive CD45RA- CD8 T cells. The CDR3 protein sequence reads: CSGETGDVEAFF. The base sequence is TGCAGCGGGGAGACAGGGGACGTTGAAGCTTTCTTT.